The T cell receptor (beta chain) under discussion was sequenced for a study of cytomegalovirus exposure and HLA in healthy donors. Looked up from germline, CDR1 is MRHNA and CDR2 is SNTAGT. V lost 6 bases and J 4 bases, leaving 12 bases between the germline ends. CDR3 size: 13 residues. 60 Vbeta and 13 Jbeta primers were used in PCR. TCRdb's copy holds only in-frame clones and misses some; the assay was immunoSEQ multiplex PCR. The table lists about 110,000 clones, approximately 70% of them singletons, with 5% to 7% in the top ten. The TCR originated in a woman aged 65 to 85 in good health and CMV-seropositive. What was sequenced was PBMCs. V usage is TRBV6-4 and J usage is TRBJ1-2; no clear D gene. The CDR3 loop is CASRRDSGYGYTF. CDR3 bases: TGTGCCAGCAGGAGAGATAGCGGCTATGGCTACACCTTC.